This T cell receptor (beta chain) was recovered during a study of T cells in Graves' hyperthyroidism and ophthalmopathy. The source of the PBMCs was 9.5 to 10 ml of fresh peripheral blood. It was RNA transcripts that yielded the amplified TCR beta CDR3 regions. RT-PCR in the first round (using the HTBI primer set) targeted the TCR CDR3. One entry per CDR3 protein results from TCRdb running MiXCR on the multiplex PCR reads. The sample has approximately 600,000 distinct CDR3 sequences, less than 25% seen once. Germline CDR1 is WSHSY and CDR2 is SAAADI. This CDR3 is 14 amino acids long. Trimming took 11 bases from V and 3 from J; bases not matched to a gene: 5. Study findings and constraints: A 13 V-J signature model discriminated ophthalmopathy versus stable hyperthyroidism. Most clonotypes that expanded in the thyroid above 0.001 also showed up in blood.

There are a few counts of this clonotype. No antigen is known for it. The sequenced sample consisted of blood. The receptor comes from a man aged 25 to 40 with Graves' ophthalmopathy. The genes are TRBV10-2 and TRBJ1-6, with 9 bases fitting TRBD1. The CDR3 region is CAAQGQGYNSPLHF. The DNA for the CDR3 is TGCGCCGCCCAGGGACAGGGCTATAATTCACCCCTCCACTTT.